The source of this T cell receptor (beta chain) is a study of T cell responses to AZD1222 COVID-19 vaccine. General study points: Possibly, clonal diversity was underestimated; donors were largely white British and included more females. Distributed over spike, vaccine-associated CD4 TCRs predominated at 160-218 and 743-854. Reportedly, nearly half of unique spike TCRs recognized epitopes outside B.1.351/B.1.1.7 mutations.

A remark on this clone: Antigen unknown. The junction does not match germline at one end; this may be a read error.

TCRdb keeps only in-frame clones here, not all; method: immunoSEQ multiplex PCR. The sample shows some 150,000 clones, approximately 85% of them seen only once. Germline-derived CDR1 and CDR2 are SGHVS and FQNEAQ. CDR3 length: 13 amino acids. The chain recombines TRBV7-8 with TRBJ2-7; 9 positions agree with TRBD2. The sequence was obtained from an adult who received the MenACWY meningococcal vaccine as a control. Specimen: peripheral blood, collected 28 days after the second dose of the MenACWY control vaccine. Here the CDR3 reads CASSLAGPNEQYF. The CDR3 DNA reads TGTGCCAGCAGCCTAGCGGGGCCAAACGAGCAGTACTTC. Drawing the rest from reference TRBV7-8 and TRBJ2-7, the complete variable domain is GAGVSQSPRYKVAKRGQDVALRCDPISGHVSLFWYQQALGQGPEFLTYFQNEAQLDKSGLPSDRFFAERPEGSVSTLKIQRTQQEDSAVYLCASSLAGPNEQYFGPGTRLTVT.